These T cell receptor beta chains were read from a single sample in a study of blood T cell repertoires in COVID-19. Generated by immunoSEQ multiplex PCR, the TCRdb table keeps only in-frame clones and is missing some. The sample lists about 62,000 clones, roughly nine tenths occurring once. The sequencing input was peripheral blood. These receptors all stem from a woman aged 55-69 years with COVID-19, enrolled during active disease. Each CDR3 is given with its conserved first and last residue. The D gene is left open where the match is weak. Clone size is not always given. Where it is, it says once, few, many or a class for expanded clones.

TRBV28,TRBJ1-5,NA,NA,CASSFSAGGQPQHF,TGTGCCAGCAGTTTTTCGGCAGGAGGGCAGCCCCAGCATTTT
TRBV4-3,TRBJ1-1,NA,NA,CASSQDLGAKALTEAFF,TGCGCCAGCAGCCAAGATCTAGGAGCCAAGGCCCTCACTGAAGCTTTCTTT
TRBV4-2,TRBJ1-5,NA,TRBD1,CASSHTGGDGSNQPQHF,TGTGCCAGCAGCCATACAGGGGGCGACGGGAGCAATCAGCCCCAGCATTTT
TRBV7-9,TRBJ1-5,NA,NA,CASSLGQDSNQPQHF,TGTGCCAGCAGCTTAGGACAAGATAGCAATCAGCCCCAGCATTTT
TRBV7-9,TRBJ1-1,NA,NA,CASSLGGRVNTEAFF,TGTGCCAGCAGCTTAGGGGGCAGAGTGAACACTGAAGCTTTCTTT
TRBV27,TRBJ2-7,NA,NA,CASSLSLAYEQYF,TGTGCCAGCAGTTTATCACTGGCCTACGAGCAGTACTTC
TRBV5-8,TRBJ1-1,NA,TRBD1,CASPTIRQGNTEAFF,TGTGCCAGCCCAACGATCCGACAGGGGAACACTGAAGCTTTCTTT
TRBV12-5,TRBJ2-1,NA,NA,CASGLDRSEQFF,TGTGCTAGTGGTTTGGACAGATCTGAGCAGTTCTTC
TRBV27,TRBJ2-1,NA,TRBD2,CASSPTGTSNTPIYNEQFF,TGTGCCAGCAGTCCTACCGGGACTAGCAATACTCCTATCTACAATGAGCAGTTCTTC
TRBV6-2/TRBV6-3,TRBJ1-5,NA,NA,CASSRLTRGRGQPQHF,TGTGCCAGCAGTCGCCTTACTCGGGGAAGAGGGCAGCCCCAGCATTTT
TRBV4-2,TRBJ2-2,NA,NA,CASRTGLDTGELFF,TGTGCCAGCAGAACAGGGTTGGACACCGGGGAGCTGTTTTTT
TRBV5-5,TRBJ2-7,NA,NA,CASTPEPQLGYEQYF,TGTGCCAGCACCCCCGAGCCGCAGCTAGGCTACGAGCAGTACTTC
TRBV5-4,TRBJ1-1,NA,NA,CASRGGLMNTEAFF,TGTGCCAGCAGGGGAGGGCTCATGAACACTGAAGCTTTCTTT
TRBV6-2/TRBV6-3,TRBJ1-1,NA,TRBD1,CASSPGTANTEAFF,TGTGCCAGCAGTCCAGGGACAGCGAACACTGAAGCTTTCTTT
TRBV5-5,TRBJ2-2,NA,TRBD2,CASIAGGLSTGELFF,TGTGCCAGCATAGCGGGAGGACTGAGCACCGGGGAGCTGTTTTTT
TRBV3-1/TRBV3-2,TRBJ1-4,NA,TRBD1,CASSPSGQAEKLFF,TGTGCCAGCAGCCCAAGCGGACAGGCGGAAAAACTGTTTTTT
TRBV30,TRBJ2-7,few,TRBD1,CAWRTGQLTYEQYF,TGTGCCTGGAGAACGGGACAGCTAACCTACGAGCAGTACTTC
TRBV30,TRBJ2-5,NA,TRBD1,CAWGQLSTGAEKTQYF,TGTGCCTGGGGCCAATTAAGTACAGGGGCTGAGAAGACCCAGTACTTC
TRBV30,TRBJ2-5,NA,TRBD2,CASTLAGLQETQYF,TGTGCCTCTACCCTAGCGGGTCTACAAGAGACCCAGTACTTC
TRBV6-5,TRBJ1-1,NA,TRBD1,CASRFQGGPEAFF,TGTGCCAGCAGATTCCAGGGGGGACCTGAAGCTTTCTTT
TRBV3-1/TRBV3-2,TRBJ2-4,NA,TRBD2,CASSQLWLADLAKNIQYF,TGTGCCAGCAGCCAATTGTGGCTAGCGGACTTAGCCAAAAACATTCAGTACTTC
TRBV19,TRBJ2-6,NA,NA,CASSSPGAGANVLTF,TGTGCCAGTAGTTCACCAGGGGCTGGGGCCAACGTCCTGACTTTC
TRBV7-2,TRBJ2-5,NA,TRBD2,CASSSRGLAGETQYF,TGTGCCAGCAGTTCGAGGGGACTAGCGGGAGAGACCCAGTACTTC
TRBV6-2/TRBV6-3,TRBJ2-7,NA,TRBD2,CASSYSTSGGSYEQYF,TGTGCCAGCAGTTACTCGACTAGCGGCGGGTCCTACGAGCAGTACTTC
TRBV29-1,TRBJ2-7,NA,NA,CSVLGGLGEQYF,TGCAGCGTTTTAGGAGGACTGGGCGAGCAGTACTTC